The present TCR beta chain was sequenced within a study of blood T cell repertoires in COVID-19. Turning to the study itself: There were acute and convalescent COVID-19 samples, and they came from the United States, Italy and Spain. Sources were T cells, B-cell-depleted T cells, or PBMCs; the material itself was cDNA or gDNA.

The table came from immunoSEQ multiplex PCR; TCRdb's copy has only in-frame clones and leaves some out. This table holds 200,000 to 300,000 clones, approximately 91% found once. Germline loops: CDR1 LNHDA, CDR2 SQIVND (reference sequence). This CDR3 is 17 amino acids long. Losses at the gene ends were 1 base for V and 0 bases for J; bases not matched to a gene: 8. Sequencing was carried out using peripheral blood. The chain uses TRBV19 and TRBJ1-1, with 7 bases identical to TRBD1. This clonotype was sampled from a human donor in a cohort sampled during active COVID-19. CDR3 amino acids: CASSIVLPTGMNTEAFF. The CDR3 coding sequence is TGTGCCAGTAGTATAGTCCTACCGACAGGGATGAACACTGAAGCTTTCTTT.